This TCR beta chain was obtained from a study of blood T cell repertoires in COVID-19. Clones were read by immunoSEQ multiplex PCR, and TCRdb kept only the in-frame ones, dropping some. The sample records 450,000 or so clones, roughly 89% being singletons. This CDR3 is 17 amino acids long. V was clipped by 5 bases and J by 1 base; unmatched bases: 10. Germline values: CDR1 SGHAT, CDR2 FQNNGV. This TCR derives from a man aged 18 to 35 with COVID-19, enrolled during active disease. The V call is TRBV11-2, the J call TRBJ2-7; 11 bases match TRBD1. Material: peripheral blood. The CDR3 reads CASSSRPGQGVSYEQYF. The CDR3 DNA sequence: TGTGCCAGCAGCAGTAGGCCGGGACAGGGGGTTTCCTACGAGCAGTACTTC. Together with reference TRBV11-2 and TRBJ2-7, the CDR3 gives the full variable domain: EAGVAQSPRYKIIEKRQSVAFWCNPISGHATLYWYQQILGQGPKLLIQFQNNGVVDDSQLPKDRFSAERLKGVDSTLKIQPAKLEDSAVYLCASSSRPGQGVSYEQYFGPGTRLTVT.